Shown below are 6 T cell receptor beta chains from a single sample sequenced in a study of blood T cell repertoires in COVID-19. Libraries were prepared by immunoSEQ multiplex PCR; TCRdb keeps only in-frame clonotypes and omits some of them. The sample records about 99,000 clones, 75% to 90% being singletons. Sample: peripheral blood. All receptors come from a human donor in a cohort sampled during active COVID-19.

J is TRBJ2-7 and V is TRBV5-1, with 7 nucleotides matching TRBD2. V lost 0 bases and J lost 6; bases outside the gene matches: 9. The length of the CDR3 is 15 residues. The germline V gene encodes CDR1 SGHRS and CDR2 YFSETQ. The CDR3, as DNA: TGCGCCAGCAGCTTGGATCTGGCGGGGGTGGGCGAGCAGTACTTC. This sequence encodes CASSLDLAGVGEQYF.

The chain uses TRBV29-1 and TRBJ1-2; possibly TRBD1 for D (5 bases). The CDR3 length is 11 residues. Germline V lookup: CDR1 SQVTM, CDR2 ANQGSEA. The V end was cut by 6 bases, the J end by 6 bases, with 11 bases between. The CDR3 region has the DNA TGCAGCGTGGCGGGGGTAGATGGCTACACCTTC. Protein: CSVAGVDGYTF.

The chain's CDR3 is CASSLSGGLGYTF. DNA of the CDR3: TGTGCCAGCAGTTTATCGGGGGGCCTTGGCTACACCTTC. V is TRBV12-3 or TRBV12-4 and J is TRBJ1-2; tentative D call: TRBD1 (6 bases). Between the trimmed V and J ends, which lost 2 bases and 7 bases, there was a span of 11 bases. The CDR3 contains 13 residues.

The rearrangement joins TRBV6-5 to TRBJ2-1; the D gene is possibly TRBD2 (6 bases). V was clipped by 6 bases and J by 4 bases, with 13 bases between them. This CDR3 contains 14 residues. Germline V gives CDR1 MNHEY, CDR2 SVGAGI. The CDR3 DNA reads TGTGCCAGCAGCCCAAGCGGGCCTTACAATGAGCAGTTCTTC. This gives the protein CASSPSGPYNEQFF.

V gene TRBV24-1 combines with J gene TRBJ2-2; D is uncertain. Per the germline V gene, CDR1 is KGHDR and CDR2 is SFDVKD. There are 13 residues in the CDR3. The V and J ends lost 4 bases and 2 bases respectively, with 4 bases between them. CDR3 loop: CATSDPNTGELFF. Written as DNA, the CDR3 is TGTGCCACCAGTGACCCAAACACCGGGGAGCTGTTTTTT.

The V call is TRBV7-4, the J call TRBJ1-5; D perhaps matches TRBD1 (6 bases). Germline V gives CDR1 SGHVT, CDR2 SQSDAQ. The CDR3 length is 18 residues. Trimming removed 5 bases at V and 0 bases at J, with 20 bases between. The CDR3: CASSPNTGHTTSNQPQHF. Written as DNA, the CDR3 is TGTGCCAGCAGCCCAAATACGGGACACACGACTAGCAATCAGCCCCAGCATTTT.